The clone carrying this T cell receptor (beta chain) was detected a few times. Antigen specificity is unknown. The data derive from a study of T-cell reconstitution after alpha-beta-depleted transplantation in children. Overall study findings and caveats: At day 60, the high TCRbeta diversity found in some patients originated from recipient T cells and thymic progenitors that had survived. Expanded graft clones, several hundred of them, were reportedly the source of alpha-beta T cells about two months after transplant.

CDR3 length: 20 residues. CDR1 and CDR2 from the germline V gene are DFQATT and SNEGSKA (reference sequence). V trimming: 1 base; J trimming: 0 bases; junction bases outside the gene matches: 13. Unique molecular identifiers were incorporated during preparation of the TCRbeta library. MiXCR, run by TCRdb on the PCR reads, gives a single entry per CDR3 protein. Among 200,000 or so distinct CDR3 sequences listed, around 8.4% were seen once. The rearrangement joins TRBV20-1 to TRBJ2-6; 9 bases fit TRBD1. The clonotype originates from a male patient between 2 and 15 years old who had a stem cell transplant for acute myeloid leukemia, so the T cells may come from the graft donor. The sample here was PBMCs, mostly from graft donor cells, taken 360 days after TCRalphabeta/CD19-depleted stem cell transplant. CDR3: CSARARDRVGRGSGANVLTF. The CDR3 DNA sequence: TGCAGTGCTAGAGCCCGGGACAGGGTCGGGCGTGGCTCTGGGGCCAACGTCCTGACTTTC.